This T cell receptor beta chain appears in the sequencing data of a study of shared clonotypes between healthy human individuals. Study findings and constraints: Unshared clonotypes carried lower generation probabilities than those common to all four donors.

Running of the assay took place at deep level. Each subset's genomic DNA was shared equally among a number of immunoSEQ plates. Libraries were prepared by immunoSEQ multiplex PCR; TCRdb keeps only in-frame clonotypes and omits some of them. The table shows over 1.5 million clones, with 95% to 99% occurring only once. This clone appeared a single time. Its antigen remains unknown. The CDR3 contains 14 residues. V lost 4 bases, J lost 10 bases, and 16 bases lay in between. Germline lookup yields CDR1 SGHVS and CDR2 FQNEAQ. Material: naive CD4+ T cells sorted from blood. Subset described: CD45RA+ positively selected. This receptor was identified in a man aged 25-45 years in good health. This chain uses TRBV7-8 with TRBJ1-4; no definite D call. The CDR3 DNA is TGTGCCAGCAGCTCCCGGGCCTCTATGGGAAAACTGTTTTTT. It translates to CASSSRASMGKLFF. Complete variable domain (other parts from reference TRBV7-8 and TRBJ1-4): GAGVSQSPRYKVAKRGQDVALRCDPISGHVSLFWYQQALGQGPEFLTYFQNEAQLDKSGLPSDRFFAERPEGSVSTLKIQRTQQEDSAVYLCASSSRASMGKLFFGSGTQLSVL.